The 5 T cell receptor beta chains below were found in one sample sequenced in a study of cytomegalovirus exposure and HLA in healthy donors. PCR primers comprised 60 Vbeta and 13 Jbeta primers. Sequenced by immunoSEQ multiplex PCR; TCRdb stores in-frame clones only, minus some. Of over 90,000 clones in the sample, about three fifths are singletons; the top ten hold under 5.5%. Sequenced material: PBMCs. The receptors originated from a human donor in good health.

On this clone: The missing conserved phenylalanine or tryptophan at the end of this CDR3 makes a read error likely. The rearrangement links TRBV2 to TRBJ1-5; D gene uncertain. CDR1 and CDR2 from the germline V gene are SNHLY and FYNNEI. The V end lost 5 bases, the J end lost 4 bases, and 15 bases lay between the germline ends. This CDR3 is built from 15 residues. CDR3 loop: CASSPGPSANQPQHV. The CDR3 coding sequence is TGTGCCAGCAGTCCCGGCCCCAGCGCAAATCAGCCCCAGCATGTT.

This chain links TRBV6-5 with TRBJ1-2, with a weak D call TRBD1 (5 bases). Deletions cut 4 bases from V and 8 bases from J, with 14 bases between. This CDR3 spans 13 amino acids. Germline loops: CDR1 MNHEY, CDR2 SVGAGI. CDR3 nucleotides: TGTGCCAGCAGTTCGCCGGTGGGGCAGGGCTACACCTTC. It yields the protein CASSSPVGQGYTF.

In its sample, this clone was seen once. The genes are TRBV7-2 and TRBJ2-7, with a tentative D call TRBD2 (6 bases). Germline V CDR1 and CDR2: SGHTA, FQGNSA. V was pared by 1 base and J by 4 bases, with 14 bases between. There are 15 residues in the CDR3. The DNA for the CDR3 is TGTGCCAGCAGCTTAGGGGTCGGTGGGACTTACGAGCAGTACTTC. Residues: CASSLGVGGTYEQYF.

The chain employs TRBV7-9 and TRBJ2-2; D is perhaps TRBD2 (5 bases). Per germline, CDR1 SEHNR and CDR2 FQNEAQ (reference sequence). The CDR3 sequence is 15 residues long. Between the trimmed V and J ends, which lost 3 bases and 6 bases, there was a span of 14 bases. DNA of the CDR3: TGTGCCAGCAGCTTTGGGAACGCGGGCGCCGGGGAGCTGTTTTTT. It is translated as CASSFGNAGAGELFF.

This CDR3 is CASSPEGRRGGGYTF. CDR3 nucleotide sequence: TGTGCCAGCAGCCCCGAAGGGCGTCGGGGTGGAGGCTACACCTTC. The chain links TRBV5-4 to TRBJ1-2; no definite D call. Trimming left V 4 bases short and J 8 bases short, with 21 bases between. The CDR3 contains 15 residues. The germline CDR1 and CDR2 sequences are SGHNT and YYREEE (reference sequence).